These 21 T cell receptor beta chains were all obtained from the same sample, sequenced in a study of a mutant IDH1 vaccine in newly diagnosed glioma. Libraries were prepared by immunoSEQ multiplex PCR; TCRdb keeps only in-frame clonotypes and omits some of them. The sample contains approximately 50,000 clones, 70% to 85% of which appear only once. Their specific antigens are unknown. Time point: week 47, end of study. Topical imiquimod accompanied each vaccine dose, which consisted of 300 ug of mutant IDH1 20-mer peptide. Sequenced material: PBMCs, taken from a glioma patient whose treatment included an IDH1 peptide vaccine. Every receptor here comes from a woman in her 40s with glioma. Some clones in this sample may be carry-over from other donors' samples.

This clone was counted once. The J gene is TRBJ2-7, the V gene TRBV6-6; D unresolved. This CDR3 region has 12 residues. V lost 2 bases and J lost 3, with 5 bases in between. Germline V gene lookup returns CDR1 MNHNY and CDR2 SVGAGI (reference sequence). Here the CDR3 reads CASSYVDYEQYF. Here the CDR3 DNA reads TGTGCCAGCAGTTACGTCGACTACGAGCAGTACTTC.

The genes are TRBV19 and TRBJ2-7; 13 bases fit TRBD2. J was trimmed by 0 bases and V by 8 bases; bases with no gene match: 1. Looked up from germline, CDR1 is LNHDA and CDR2 is SQIVND (reference sequence). This CDR3 contains 14 residues. CDR3 nucleotides: TGTGCCAGTCGGACTAGCGGGAGCTCCTACGAGCAGTACTTC. Its translation: CASRTSGSSYEQYF.

The rearrangement links TRBV7-2 to TRBJ2-7; D may correspond to TRBD1 or TRBD2 (6 bases each). Germline values: CDR1 SGHTA, CDR2 FQGNSA. The CDR3 is made up of 13 amino acids. The V gene lost 8 bases and the J gene lost 7 bases, with 18 bases spanning the gap. This chain's CDR3 is CASFGGGVGEQYF. CDR3 coding DNA: TGTGCCAGCTTCGGAGGGGGAGTGGGGGAGCAGTACTTC.

V usage is TRBV6-4 and J usage is TRBJ1-2; D remains unclear. Trimming removed 4 bases at V and 2 bases at J, with 11 bases between. Per the germline V gene, CDR1 is MRHNA and CDR2 is SNTAGT. This CDR3 has 14 residues. CDR3 residues: CASSVETENYGYTF. CDR3 DNA sequence: TGTGCCAGCAGTGTGGAAACAGAAAACTATGGCTACACCTTC.

The rearrangement links TRBV7-6 to TRBJ2-7; the match to TRBD2 covers 9 bases. CDR1 SGHVS and CDR2 FNYEAQ come from the germline V gene. The CDR3 covers 20 residues. The V segment lost 2 bases and the J segment 5 bases; nucleotides outside the gene matches: 22. The CDR3 coding sequence is TGTGCCAGCAGCTTACGGGGGAGGACTAGCGCCGGTGGGCCAGTCCACGAGCAGTACTTC. As protein: CASSLRGRTSAGGPVHEQYF. Full variable domain (remainder filled in from reference TRBV7-6 and TRBJ2-7): GAGVSQSPRYKVTKRGQDVALRCDPISGHVSLYWYRQALGQGPEFLTYFNYEAQQDKSGLPNDRFSAERPEGSISTLTIQRTEQRDSAMYRCASSLRGRTSAGGPVHEQYFGPGTRLTVT.

Details on this clone: A junction boundary mismatches the germline segment, possibly from a read error. The V gene is TRBV5-6, the J gene TRBJ2-5; 9 bases agree with TRBD2. The CDR3 spans 19 residues. Per the germline V gene, CDR1 is SGHDT and CDR2 is YYEEEE. The CDR3, as DNA: TGTGCCAGCACCTTGCGCGGGGGGGCTTGGGATCGAGATCTGGAGACCCAGTACTTC. Translated, it gives CASTLRGGAWDRDLETQYF.

There are a few counts of this clone. CDR3 coding DNA: TGTGCCAGCAGCACCCAGGACAGACTGAACACTGAAGCTTTCTTT. Its translation is CASSTQDRLNTEAFF. This chain uses TRBV9 with TRBJ1-1; D might be TRBD1 (6 bases). Trimming left V 4 bases short and J 0 bases short, with 13 bases between. Germline-derived CDR1 and CDR2 are SGDLS and YYNGEE. The CDR3 runs to 15 residues.

In this sample, this clone turned up once. The chain links TRBV19 to TRBJ1-5; D uncertain. The CDR3 extends over 15 amino acids. Deletions cut 3 bases from V and 1 base from J, with 10 bases between. Germline-derived CDR1 and CDR2 are LNHDA and SQIVND (reference sequence). CDR3 sequence reads: CASSIVGTSNQPQHF. The CDR3 nucleotides read TGTGCCAGTAGTATTGTAGGAACGAGCAATCAGCCCCAGCATTTT.

The rearrangement joins TRBV23-1 to TRBJ2-7, with 7 bases fitting TRBD2. TRBV23-1 is recorded as an ORF, its role being uncertain. V dropped 4 bases and J dropped 7; count of bases not matched to a gene: 10. The CDR3 covers 14 residues. CDR3 nucleotides: TGCGCCAGCAGTCCTGGGACTACCGAAGAAGAGCAGTACTTC. It yields the protein CASSPGTTEEEQYF.

This clone was picked up a small number of times. The V call is TRBV20-1, the J call TRBJ1-4; D remains ambiguous. This CDR3 is 10 amino acids long. Between the trimmed V and J ends, which lost 3 bases and 8 bases, there was a span of 4 bases. CDR1 is DFQATT and CDR2 is SNEGSKA in the germline V gene (reference sequence). This CDR3 is CSARREKLFF. CDR3 nucleotides: TGCAGTGCTAGGAGGGAAAAACTGTTTTTT.

The chain is built from TRBV2 and TRBJ2-1, with 7 bases lining up with TRBD2. Germline-derived CDR1 and CDR2 are SNHLY and FYNNEI. The CDR3 runs 15 residues. V was clipped by 7 bases and J by 5 bases; unmatched bases: 11. CDR3 protein: CASNDLAAANNEQFF. The CDR3, as DNA: TGTGCCAGCAATGATCTAGCGGCCGCAAACAATGAGCAGTTCTTC.

The chain combines TRBV15 with TRBJ2-7, with a possible D match to TRBD2 (7 bases). Trimming pared 0 bases from V and 2 bases from J, leaving 14 bases between. Germline-derived CDR1 and CDR2 are LNHNV and YYDKDF (reference sequence). The CDR3 runs 16 residues. The CDR3 region has the DNA TGTGCCACCAGCAGAGACGGCGGGGGCACCGCCTACGAGCAGTACTTC. This sequence encodes CATSRDGGGTAYEQYF.

V and J are TRBV7-2 and TRBJ1-5, with 9 bases lining up with TRBD1. CDR1 is SGHTA and CDR2 is FQGNSA in the germline V gene. The CDR3 totals 15 residues. J gave up 3 bases and V 4 bases, and 4 bases lay outside the gene matches. CDR3 in amino acids: CASSYGTGYNQPQHF. CDR3 sequence (DNA): TGTGCCAGCAGCTATGGGACAGGGTACAATCAGCCCCAGCATTTT.

The table lists this clone with a few counts. V gene TRBV5-1 combines with J gene TRBJ1-1; TRBD1 matches 8 bases. This CDR3 has 16 residues. Germline V gene data show CDR1 as SGHRS and CDR2 as YFSETQ. V lost 0 bases and J lost 3; bases outside the gene matches: 7. The CDR3 reads CASSLAGWTGYTEAFF. CDR3 coding DNA: TGCGCCAGCAGCTTGGCCGGATGGACAGGGTACACTGAAGCTTTCTTT.

V usage is TRBV7-9 and J usage is TRBJ1-5, with 8 bases that match TRBD1. Germline assignment: CDR1 SEHNR and CDR2 FQNEAQ (reference sequence). This CDR3 region has 15 residues. After removal of 1 base from V and 5 bases from J, the junction contained 4 bases not matched to a gene. The CDR3 DNA reads TGTGCCAGCAGCTTAGGGACAGGGCAATATCAGCCCCAGCATTTT. Its protein is CASSLGTGQYQPQHF.

The chain couples TRBV9 to TRBJ1-2, with unresolved D. Germline V lookup: CDR1 SGDLS, CDR2 YYNGEE. The CDR3 sequence is 14 residues long. Trimming pared 5 bases from V and 3 bases from J, leaving 14 bases between. This CDR3 is CASRGRTFDYGYTF. Written as DNA, the CDR3 is TGTGCCAGCAGGGGAAGGACGTTTGACTATGGCTACACCTTC.

This clone was detected only once. The CDR3 region has the DNA TGCGCCAGCAGCTTGAATTCCCCGGACAGGGGAAACACCATATATTTT. It specifies CASSLNSPDRGNTIYF. The chain is built from TRBV5-1 and TRBJ1-3, with 7 bases lining up with TRBD1. Germline loops: CDR1 SGHRS, CDR2 YFSETQ. This CDR3 spans 16 amino acids. J gave up 4 bases and V 1 base, and 8 bases lay outside the gene matches.

The V and J genes are TRBV7-5 and TRBJ1-5. TRBV7-5 is described as a pseudogene. The CDR3 has 12 residues. The CDR3 DNA follows: TGTGCCAGAAGCTTAATGACGAAGCCCCAGCATTTT. Translating gives CARSLMTKPQHF.

The chain uses TRBV10-2 and TRBJ2-3; the D gene could be TRBD1 or TRBD2 (5 bases each). The germline V and J ends were trimmed by 3 bases and 0 bases, with 10 bases remaining between them. The CDR3 is 15 amino acids. Germline CDR1 is WSHSY and CDR2 is SAAADI. This CDR3 is CASSDVGESTDTQYF. DNA of the CDR3: TGCGCCAGCAGTGATGTGGGGGAGAGCACAGATACGCAGTATTTT.

This chain joins TRBV10-3 and TRBJ2-7; D is possibly TRBD1 (5 bases). The V end was cut by 6 bases, the J end by 1 base, with 16 bases between. The CDR3 spans 15 residues. Per the germline V gene, CDR1 is ENHRY and CDR2 is SYGVKD. The CDR3 here is CAISDTDKTSYEQYF. The CDR3 nucleotides are TGTGCCATCAGCGATACGGACAAGACGTCCTACGAGCAGTACTTC.

In its sample, this clone was seen a few times. The chain recombines TRBV11-2 with TRBJ1-4, with a possible D match to TRBD1 (5 bases). Germline loops: CDR1 SGHAT, CDR2 FQNNGV. Trimming took 4 bases from V and 5 from J, leaving 8 bases between them. The CDR3 is 13 amino acids. The CDR3: CASSYAGNEKLFF. Here the CDR3 DNA reads TGTGCCAGCAGCTATGCAGGGAATGAAAAACTGTTTTTT.